Presented here are 20 T cell receptor beta chains from one specimen sequenced in a study of response to subunit inactivated influenza vaccine. TCRdb itself ran the RT-PCR reads through MiXCR, one entry per CDR3 protein. The sample has about 780,000 distinct CDR3 sequences, around 18% seen once. Sequences were derived from PBMCs from blood, sampled more than 4 days after vaccination. The receptors were sampled from a man aged 50 to 59 who received an inactivated influenza vaccine.

This clonotype was seen more than once but under ten times. This chain links TRBV20-1 with TRBJ2-5; 7 positions match TRBD1. CDR1 is DFQATT and CDR2 is SNEGSKA in the germline V gene (reference sequence). J lost 4 bases, V lost 0 bases, and 11 bases had no gene match. CDR3 length equals 16 residues. The CDR3 sequence: CSARERGQVRGETQYF. CDR3 DNA sequence: TGCAGTGCTAGAGAACGCGGACAGGTTCGGGGAGAGACCCAGTACTTC.

The chain couples TRBV6-6 to TRBJ2-7, with D possibly TRBD1 on 5 matching bases. CDR3 length: 14 residues. V dropped 5 bases and J dropped 0 bases, with 11 bases sitting between them. Germline V gives CDR1 MNHNY, CDR2 SVGAGI (reference sequence). The chain's CDR3 is CASSATVPSYEQYF. Written as DNA, the CDR3 is TGTGCCAGCAGTGCGACAGTCCCCTCCTACGAGCAGTACTTC.

The gene calls are TRBV6-1 and TRBJ1-2; 7 positions match TRBD1. CDR3 length equals 15 residues. Germline loops: CDR1 MNHNS, CDR2 SASEGT. Losses at the gene ends were 4 bases for V and 2 bases for J; bases not matched to a gene: 7. CDR3 coding DNA: TGTGCCAGCAGTGGGGCGACAGGGAGGAACTATGGCTACACCTTC. Protein sequence: CASSGATGRNYGYTF.

In its sample, this clonotype was seen a few times. The chain couples TRBV20-1 to TRBJ1-6; TRBD1 is a possible D gene (5 bases). This CDR3 contains 13 residues. The germline V and J ends were trimmed by 0 bases and 14 bases, with 14 bases remaining between them. The germline gives CDR1 DFQATT, CDR2 SNEGSKA (reference sequence). The CDR3 sequence: CSARDYGTAALHF. The CDR3 DNA reads as TGCAGTGCTAGAGATTACGGGACGGCGGCCCTCCACTTT.

This clonotype was observed once. The chain combines TRBV11-1 with TRBJ2-3, with TRBD1 matching 9 bases. The CDR3 length is 16 residues. V was clipped by 1 base and J by 5 bases; unmatched bases: 7. Germline CDR1 and CDR2: SGHAT and FQDESV (reference sequence). This CDR3 reads CASSLEGQGFRDTQYF. The CDR3 coding sequence is TGTGCCAGCAGCTTAGAAGGACAGGGGTTTAGAGATACGCAGTATTTT.

The rearrangement joins TRBV4-3 to TRBJ2-7; possibly TRBD2 for D (6 bases). V lost 0 bases and J 6 bases, leaving 21 bases between the germline ends. Germline CDR1 is LGHNA and CDR2 is YSLEER. The CDR3 spans 17 residues. The CDR3 DNA sequence: TGCGCCAGCAGCCAAGAGTACTTCGGGGGAGGAGTTCCCGAGCAGTACTTC. Amino acid sequence: CASSQEYFGGGVPEQYF.

This clonotype was counted between two and nine times. This chain joins TRBV20-1 and TRBJ2-3, with TRBD2 matching 7 bases. V was clipped by 2 bases and J by 0 bases; unmatched bases: 2. The CDR3 totals 14 residues. Germline V gene lookup returns CDR1 DFQATT and CDR2 SNEGSKA (reference sequence). The CDR3 sequence: CSARLAASTDTQYF. The CDR3 bases are TGCAGTGCTAGACTAGCGGCTAGCACAGATACGCAGTATTTT.

This chain connects TRBV20-1 to TRBJ2-1; no definite D call. The CDR3 totals 13 residues. CDR1 is DFQATT and CDR2 is SNEGSKA in the germline V gene (reference sequence). V was clipped by 3 bases and J by 6 bases, with 12 bases between them. CDR3 bases: TGCAGTGCTAGCATCTTCACGGCCAATGAGCAGTTCTTC. This translates into CSASIFTANEQFF.

In this sample, this clonotype turned up a few times. The rearrangement joins TRBV2 to TRBJ2-5, with 8 nucleotides matching TRBD1. Germline V gene lookup returns CDR1 SNHLY and CDR2 FYNNEI. CDR3 size: 14 residues. The trim removed 3 bases at V and 3 bases at J, leaving 3 bases unmatched. CDR3 amino acids: CASSDWTGKETQYF. CDR3 DNA: TGTGCCAGCAGTGATTGGACAGGGAAAGAGACCCAGTACTTC.

The chain employs TRBV20-1 and TRBJ2-3; D gene unclear. Germline loops: CDR1 DFQATT, CDR2 SNEGSKA (reference sequence). The CDR3 has 11 residues. The V and J ends lost 6 bases and 2 bases respectively, with 6 bases between them. The CDR3 loop is CSAGYTDTQYF. The CDR3 DNA reads TGCAGTGCCGGGTACACAGATACGCAGTATTTT.

This clonotype has a single count. The J gene is TRBJ2-4, the V gene TRBV5-1; D assignment may be TRBD1 or TRBD2 (6 bases each). Per germline, CDR1 SGHRS and CDR2 YFSETQ. The ends were cut back, 4 bases at V and 6 bases at J, with 17 bases in the middle. The CDR3 spans 15 residues. CDR3: CASSIGGWRGNIQYF. The CDR3 coding sequence is TGCGCCAGCAGCATCGGGGGCTGGAGGGGAAACATTCAGTACTTC.

This rearrangement joins TRBV20-1 to TRBJ1-1; the D gene is possibly TRBD1 (5 bases). Per germline, CDR1 DFQATT and CDR2 SNEGSKA (reference sequence). There are 11 residues in the CDR3. The ends were cut back, 4 bases at V and 5 bases at J, with 8 bases in the middle. The CDR3, as DNA: TGCAGTGCTACAGGACATACTGAAGCTTTCTTT. Its protein is CSATGHTEAFF.

The V gene is TRBV29-1, the J gene TRBJ1-1; D perhaps matches TRBD1 (6 bases). The CDR3 is 15 residues long. V was shortened by 0 bases and J by 3 bases, with 14 bases between the two germline ends. Germline V gives CDR1 SQVTM, CDR2 ANQGSEA. CDR3 sequence: CSVEDQAGGYTEAFF. The CDR3 region has the DNA TGCAGCGTTGAAGATCAGGCGGGGGGCTACACTGAAGCTTTCTTT.

The sample holds a few counts of this clonotype. The V and J genes are TRBV12-3 or TRBV12-4 and TRBJ1-1; possibly TRBD1 for D (5 bases). Trimming cost V 7 bases and J 4 bases, with 10 bases left between them. This CDR3 spans 12 amino acids. The CDR3 region has the DNA TGTGCCAGCACCACGGGGGGCACTGAAGCTTTCTTT. Protein sequence: CASTTGGTEAFF.

Of note for this clonotype: The germline gene is not matched at one end of the junction; a read error may be the cause. The chain is built from TRBV5-1 and TRBJ2-3; 8 nucleotides line up with TRBD2. Germline CDR1 SGHRS, CDR2 YFSETQ. The CDR3 is 13 amino acids. CDR3 protein: CASRREAADTQNF. In nucleotides, the CDR3 is TGCGCCAGCAGGCGGGAGGCAGCAGATACGCAGAATTTT.

The chain is built from TRBV20-1 and TRBJ2-1, with TRBD2 matching over 8 bases. The ends lost 6 bases at V and 2 bases at J; junction bases unmatched: 9. The CDR3 spans 15 residues. The germline gives CDR1 DFQATT, CDR2 SNEGSKA (reference sequence). CDR3 sequence: CSARKRGWTYNEQFF. The CDR3 nucleotides are TGCAGTGCCCGAAAGCGGGGGTGGACCTACAATGAGCAGTTCTTC.

This chain uses TRBV28 with TRBJ2-3; D gene uncertain. Germline CDR1 and CDR2: MDHEN and SYDVKM. Trimming cost V 5 bases and J 4 bases, with 10 bases left between them. CDR3 length: 13 residues. The CDR3 region has the DNA TGTGCCAGCAGTCCCCCCTGGGCAGATACGCAGTATTTT. Protein sequence: CASSPPWADTQYF.

This clonotype has a count of ten or more. J is TRBJ2-3 and V is TRBV24-1; 12 positions match TRBD2. The CDR3 sequence is 16 residues long. The V gene's germline CDR1 is KGHDR and CDR2 SFDVKD. Trimming took 2 bases from V and 3 from J; bases not matched to a gene: 2. This CDR3 reads CATSDSLAGGTDTQYF. The DNA of the CDR3 is TGTGCCACCAGTGATTCACTAGCGGGAGGTACAGATACGCAGTATTTT.

In this sample, this clonotype turned up a few times. The CDR3 region has the DNA TGCAGTGCCCTGACAGGAGATACGCAGTATTTT. Translated: CSALTGDTQYF. The genes are TRBV20-1 and TRBJ2-3, with D tentatively TRBD1 (6 bases). Germline CDR1 DFQATT, CDR2 SNEGSKA (reference sequence). Trimming stripped 6 bases from V and 5 bases from J, with 9 bases between. CDR3 size: 11 residues.

This clonotype was observed many times. The chain couples TRBV7-2 to TRBJ2-7; D is ambiguous. Trimming stripped 6 bases from V and 3 bases from J, with 9 bases between. The CDR3 contains 12 residues. Germline loops: CDR1 SGHTA, CDR2 FQGNSA. CDR3 sequence: CASSPDNYEQYF. Written as DNA, the CDR3 is TGTGCCAGCAGTCCCGACAACTACGAGCAGTACTTC.